This entry lists 30 T cell receptor beta chains sequenced from one sample in a study of CD4+ T cells in melanoma. The method was immunoSEQ multiplex PCR; TCRdb's version includes in-frame clones alone and lacks a portion of them. The sample lists 9,600 or so clones, around 70% occurring once. The sample consisted of peripheral blood. The origin of the receptors is a human donor with melanoma.

This chain connects TRBV6-5 to TRBJ2-1; D remains unclear. Germline-derived CDR1 and CDR2 are MNHEY and SVGAGI. The CDR3 contains 12 residues. The ends were cut back, 5 bases at V and 2 bases at J, with 4 bases in the middle. The CDR3 nucleotides are TGTGCCAGCAGTAAACCCTACAATGAGCAGTTCTTC. This sequence encodes CASSKPYNEQFF.

The chain combines TRBV5-1 with TRBJ2-7, with D perhaps TRBD1 (7 bases). Trimming cost V 4 bases and J 3 bases, with 14 bases left between them. The CDR3 has 14 residues. The V gene's germline CDR1 is SGHRS and CDR2 YFSETQ. The CDR3: CASSGGTEHYEQYF. The CDR3 DNA sequence: TGCGCCAGCAGCGGGGGGACAGAACACTACGAGCAGTACTTC.

Only a few counts were recorded for this clone. The V and J genes are TRBV6-5 and TRBJ2-5, with D unresolved. Trimming pared 2 bases from V and 1 base from J, leaving 14 bases between. The germline V gene has CDR1 MNHEY and CDR2 SVGAGI. The CDR3 totals 16 residues. Here the CDR3 reads CASSYRHPGGQETQYF. The CDR3 coding sequence is TGTGCCAGCAGTTACCGACACCCTGGTGGCCAAGAGACCCAGTACTTC.

This clone occurred a few times. This chain connects TRBV6-5 to TRBJ2-7; a weak D match, TRBD2 (6 bases). The V and J ends lost 6 bases and 2 bases respectively, with 14 bases between them. This CDR3 is built from 14 residues. CDR1 is MNHEY and CDR2 is SVGAGI in the germline V gene. In DNA, the CDR3 is TGTGCCAGCAGCCGCGGGACGGGGACCTACGAGCAGTACTTC. This codes for CASSRGTGTYEQYF.

V and J are TRBV9 and TRBJ2-5; 10 bases are a match to TRBD2. The V and J ends lost 4 bases and 0 bases, in that order; junction bases with no gene match: 3. Looked up from germline, CDR1 is SGDLS and CDR2 is YYNGEE. This CDR3 region has 15 residues. CDR3 residues: CASSPGTSDQETQYF. In DNA form, the CDR3 reads TGTGCCAGCAGCCCCGGGACTAGCGACCAAGAGACCCAGTACTTC.

There are a few counts of this clone. This rearrangement joins TRBV19 to TRBJ2-7; 8 bases align to TRBD1. V shed 3 bases, J shed 2 bases, and the junction held 9 bases outside the gene matches. The CDR3 runs 16 residues. Germline V gives CDR1 LNHDA, CDR2 SQIVND (reference sequence). The DNA of the CDR3 is TGTGCCAGTAGTATCCCTGGACAGGGTCGCCCCTACGAGCAGTACTTC. It specifies CASSIPGQGRPYEQYF.

V is TRBV13 and J is TRBJ1-5; a possible D gene is TRBD1 (5 bases). CDR1 PRHDT and CDR2 FYEKMQ come from the germline V gene (reference sequence). V dropped 0 bases and J dropped 11 bases, with 14 bases sitting between them. This CDR3 region has 14 residues. This chain's CDR3 is CASSLGRWGDAQHF. The CDR3 region has the DNA TGTGCCAGCAGCTTAGGCCGATGGGGCGATGCCCAGCATTTT.

This clone has only one observation. The V and J genes are TRBV30 and TRBJ2-2, with 12 nucleotides matching TRBD1. Germline assignment: CDR1 GTSNPN and CDR2 SVGIG (reference sequence). J lost 7 bases, V lost 3 bases, and 9 bases had no gene match. The CDR3 spans 16 residues. CDR3: CAWSRDRGLFIGELFF. The CDR3 bases are TGTGCCTGGAGCCGGGACAGGGGGCTTTTCATCGGGGAGCTGTTTTTT.

This sequence joins TRBV27 and TRBJ1-3; no definite D call. Germline V gene sequence: CDR1 MNHEY, CDR2 SMNVEV (reference sequence). The CDR3 loop spans 16 amino acids. V was trimmed by 0 bases and J by 2 bases, leaving 11 bases between them. In nucleotides, the CDR3 is TGTGCCAGCAGTTTATCGGCCTTATCCACTGGAAACACCATATATTTT. Translating it yields CASSLSALSTGNTIYF.

The chain combines TRBV6-6 with TRBJ1-2, with D unresolved. This CDR3 has 14 amino acids. Trimming shortened V by 0 bases and J by 2 bases, and 7 bases separated the two germline ends. Germline lookup yields CDR1 MNHNY and CDR2 SVGAGI (reference sequence). The chain's CDR3 is CASSYSSWNYGYTF. In nucleotides, the CDR3 is TGTGCCAGCAGTTACTCGTCGTGGAACTATGGCTACACCTTC.

This clone has a handful of counts. The gene calls are TRBV5-8 and TRBJ2-3, with TRBD2 identical over 10 bases. The CDR3 consists of 18 residues. CDR1 and CDR2 from the germline V gene are SGHTS and YDEGEE. V shed 0 bases, J shed 1 base, and the junction held 8 bases outside the gene matches. CDR3 sequence reads: CASSLEPSGGTRTDTQYF. The CDR3, as DNA: TGTGCCAGCAGCTTGGAGCCTAGCGGGGGAACCCGCACAGATACGCAGTATTTT.

This clone was observed a handful of times. The rearrangement uses TRBV10-3 and TRBJ1-1; no clear D gene. The ends were cut back, 8 bases at V and 1 base at J, with 14 bases in the middle. CDR3 length equals 14 residues. From germline, CDR1 is ENHRY and CDR2 SYGVKD. DNA for the CDR3: TGTGCCATCCATCCCGCCAAAGAGAACACTGAAGCTTTCTTT. It specifies CAIHPAKENTEAFF.

Only a few counts were recorded for this clone. This chain joins TRBV5-4 and TRBJ2-2; D possibly corresponds to TRBD2 (7 bases). The CDR3 has 16 amino acids. V was clipped by 4 bases and J by 4 bases, with 17 bases between them. CDR1 and CDR2 (germline): SGHNT, YYREEE (reference sequence). The CDR3 region has the DNA TGTGCCAGCAGCCCCCGAGGGGGGGAGAGCACCGGGGAGCTGTTTTTT. Protein product: CASSPRGGESTGELFF.

The J gene is TRBJ2-7, the V gene TRBV18; 7 positions agree with TRBD1. The CDR3 sequence is 15 residues long. Germline trimming cut 2 bases from V and 2 bases from J; bases unmatched to any gene: 6. CDR1 is KGHSH, CDR2 LQKENI, per germline. The CDR3 sequence is CASSPRQGTPYEQYF. The CDR3 region has the DNA TGTGCCAGCTCACCAAGACAGGGTACCCCCTACGAGCAGTACTTC.

The chain joins TRBV7-6 to TRBJ2-5, with D perhaps matching TRBD2 (5 bases). Germline V gene data show CDR1 as SGHVS and CDR2 as FNYEAQ. V lost 5 bases and J 5 bases, leaving 12 bases between the germline ends. The CDR3 consists of 13 residues. CDR3 sequence: CASSMTNLETQYF. CDR3 sequence (DNA): TGTGCCAGCAGCATGACTAACTTGGAGACCCAGTACTTC.

The V gene is TRBV6-6, the J gene TRBJ2-6; D unresolved. This CDR3 region has 13 residues. CDR1 is MNHNY, CDR2 SVGAGI, per germline (reference sequence). Trimming removed 6 bases from V and 4 bases from J, with 7 bases in between. The CDR3 DNA reads TGTGCCAGCAGCCGAGAGGGGGCCAACGTCCTGACTTTC. This sequence encodes CASSREGANVLTF.

This clone was counted ten times or more. The chain combines TRBV7-6 with TRBJ1-2, with 7 bases matching TRBD1. With 2 bases clipped from V and 0 bases from J, the junction kept 6 bases outside the gene matches. The germline V gene encodes CDR1 SGHVS and CDR2 FNYEAQ. The CDR3 loop spans 16 amino acids. The CDR3 here is CASSLTNRGANYGYTF. The CDR3 region has the DNA TGTGCCAGCAGCTTAACTAACAGGGGAGCTAACTATGGCTACACCTTC. Complete variable domain (other parts from reference TRBV7-6 and TRBJ1-2): GAGVSQSPRYKVTKRGQDVALRCDPISGHVSLYWYRQALGQGPEFLTYFNYEAQQDKSGLPNDRFSAERPEGSISTLTIQRTEQRDSAMYRCASSLTNRGANYGYTFGSGTRLTVV.

V gene TRBV7-3 combines with J gene TRBJ1-2; D not resolved. This CDR3 has 14 residues. Looked up from germline, CDR1 is SGHTA and CDR2 is FQGTGA. Trimming pared 5 bases from V and 7 bases from J, leaving 17 bases between. The CDR3 sequence: CASSNSAGNGGYTF. CDR3 coding DNA: TGTGCCAGCAGCAACTCAGCGGGGAACGGTGGCTACACCTTC.

The V gene is TRBV6-5, the J gene TRBJ1-5; D may be TRBD1 (5 bases). V was trimmed by 5 bases and J by 3 bases, leaving 11 bases between them. This CDR3 region has 14 residues. Germline lookup yields CDR1 MNHEY and CDR2 SVGAGI. CDR3 loop: CASSDRRDNQPQHF. The CDR3 region has the DNA TGTGCCAGCAGTGATCGCAGGGACAATCAGCCCCAGCATTTT.

The rearrangement links TRBV6-6 to TRBJ2-5; 11 bases align to TRBD2. The ends lost 2 bases at V and 3 bases at J; junction bases unmatched: 2. Germline CDR1 is MNHNY and CDR2 is SVGAGI (reference sequence). CDR3 length: 15 amino acids. This CDR3 is CASSYGTSGEETQYF. The CDR3 nucleotides read TGTGCCAGCAGTTACGGGACTAGCGGAGAAGAGACCCAGTACTTC.

V usage is TRBV5-6 and J usage is TRBJ1-1, with TRBD1 as a possible D gene (5 bases). The CDR3 loop spans 12 amino acids. Germline CDR1 reads SGHDT; CDR2 reads YYEEEE. The V end was cut by 4 bases, the J end by 9 bases, with 13 bases between. The CDR3 DNA reads as TGTGCCAGCAGCCTCGACAGCTACCAAGCTTTCTTT. It is translated as CASSLDSYQAFF.

This clone was detected only once. This chain connects TRBV28 to TRBJ2-1, with 12 nucleotides matching TRBD2. The V segment lost 5 bases and the J segment 7 bases; nucleotides outside the gene matches: 9. CDR1 and CDR2 from the germline V gene are MDHEN and SYDVKM. CDR3 length: 16 residues. CDR3 sequence (DNA): TGTGCCAGCAGTGCCCTACTAGCGGGGGGCTTAAATGAGCAGTTCTTC. Translating gives CASSALLAGGLNEQFF.

This clone was seen a handful of times. The V and J genes are TRBV15 and TRBJ2-7; the D gene is possibly TRBD2 (5 bases). Trimming removed 0 bases from V and 0 bases from J, with 9 bases in between. The CDR3 contains 15 residues. Germline V gives CDR1 LNHNV, CDR2 YYDKDF (reference sequence). Here the CDR3 reads CATSRDSGYSYEQYF. CDR3 in DNA: TGTGCCACCAGCAGAGACAGCGGCTACTCCTACGAGCAGTACTTC.

By share, this clone counts as medium-sized. J is TRBJ2-2 and V is TRBV13, with TRBD2 matching 10 bases. With V trimmed by 7 bases and J by 6 bases, 8 bases remained unmatched. The CDR3 covers 15 residues. Germline V gene sequence: CDR1 PRHDT, CDR2 FYEKMQ (reference sequence). The CDR3 reads CASNSGGAEAGELFF. The CDR3, as DNA: TGTGCCAGCAACAGCGGGGGGGCCGAGGCCGGGGAGCTGTTTTTT.

V gene TRBV27 combines with J gene TRBJ2-5; possible D gene TRBD2, 6 bases. The CDR3 is 14 residues long. Germline CDR1 and CDR2: MNHEY and SMNVEV (reference sequence). V was pared by 3 bases and J by 5 bases, with 13 bases between. The CDR3 nucleotides are TGTGCCAGCAGTTTCACGGGGGTGCGGGAGACCCAGTACTTC. Protein sequence: CASSFTGVRETQYF.

The chain recombines TRBV28 with TRBJ1-2; 8 bases line up with TRBD1. V lost 7 bases and J lost 7; bases outside the gene matches: 11. From germline, CDR1 is MDHEN and CDR2 SYDVKM. The CDR3 length is 14 residues. DNA for the CDR3: TGTGCCAGCATACCGGGACAGGTGTTTCGTGGCTACACCTTC. It yields the protein CASIPGQVFRGYTF.

The chain couples TRBV5-1 to TRBJ2-3; no firm D call. Germline loops: CDR1 SGHRS, CDR2 YFSETQ. This CDR3 has 14 residues. V lost 0 bases and J 1 base, leaving 6 bases between the germline ends. The DNA for the CDR3 is TGCGCCAGCAGCTTGGGGGAACGCACAGATACGCAGTATTTT. This encodes CASSLGERTDTQYF.

The chain combines TRBV19 with TRBJ2-3; D is unresolved. V shed 5 bases and J shed 2 bases, with 11 bases lying between them. CDR1 and CDR2 (germline): LNHDA, SQIVND (reference sequence). The CDR3 spans 14 residues. The CDR3 loop reads CASSSEELTDTQYF. CDR3 coding DNA: TGTGCCAGTAGTTCTGAGGAGCTCACAGATACGCAGTATTTT.

In this sample, this clone turned up many times. The V gene is TRBV7-3, the J gene TRBJ1-1; TRBD1 is a possible D gene (6 bases). This CDR3 has 14 amino acids. Germline-derived CDR1 and CDR2 are SGHTA and FQGTGA. With 0 bases removed from V and 5 bases from J, the gap between germline ends came to 10 bases. Here the CDR3 DNA reads TGTGCCAGCAGCTTAACACAGGGAATAACTGAAGCTTTCTTT. Translating gives CASSLTQGITEAFF.

V usage is TRBV7-3 and J usage is TRBJ1-2; tentative D call: TRBD1 (5 bases). The V gene lost 3 bases and the J gene lost 2 bases, with 7 bases spanning the gap. Germline values: CDR1 SGHTA, CDR2 FQGTGA. The CDR3 has 13 amino acids. CDR3 coding DNA: TGTGCCAGCAGCTTGGGACCGAACTATGGCTACACCTTC. Its protein is CASSLGPNYGYTF. The full variable domain, rest sourced from reference TRBV7-3 and TRBJ1-2, is GAGVSQTPSNKVTEKGKYVELRCDPISGHTALYWYRQSLGQGPEFLIYFQGTGAADDSGLPNDRFFAVRPEGSVSTLKIQRTERGDSAVYLCASSLGPNYGYTFGSGTRLTVV.